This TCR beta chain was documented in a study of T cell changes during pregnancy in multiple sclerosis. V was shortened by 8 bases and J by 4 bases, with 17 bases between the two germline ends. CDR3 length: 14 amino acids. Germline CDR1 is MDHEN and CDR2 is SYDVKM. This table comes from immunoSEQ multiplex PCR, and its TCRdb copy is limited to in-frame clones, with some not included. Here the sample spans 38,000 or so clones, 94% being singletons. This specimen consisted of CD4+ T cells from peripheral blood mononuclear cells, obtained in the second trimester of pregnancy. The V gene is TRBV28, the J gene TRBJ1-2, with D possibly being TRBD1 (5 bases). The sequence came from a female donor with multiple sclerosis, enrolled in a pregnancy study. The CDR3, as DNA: TGTGCCAGCCAAAGAAGGGGCTCCTTCTATGGCTACACCTTC. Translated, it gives CASQRRGSFYGYTF.